The 14 T cell receptor beta chains given below trace back to one sample, sequenced in a study of cytomegalovirus exposure and HLA in healthy donors. A multiplex PCR was run with 60 Vbeta primers and 13 Jbeta primers. TCRdb's copy holds only in-frame clones and misses some; the assay was immunoSEQ multiplex PCR. There are roughly 260,000 clones in the sample; roughly 86% occur only once, and roughly 2% lies in the top ten. The sample was PBMCs. These receptors were obtained from a woman in her 40s in good health and CMV-seropositive.

The gene calls are TRBV7-2 and TRBJ2-7; TRBD2 matches 7 bases. The V segment lost 1 base and the J segment 2 bases; nucleotides outside the gene matches: 5. This CDR3 contains 15 residues. Germline CDR1 SGHTA, CDR2 FQGNSA. The CDR3, as DNA: TGTGCCAGCAGCTTAGTGCGGGGGAAGCCCTACGAGCAGTACTTC. This gives the protein CASSLVRGKPYEQYF. Full variable domain (outside the CDR3, taken from reference TRBV7-2 and TRBJ2-7): GAGVSQSPSNKVTEKGKDVELRCDPISGHTALYWYRQSLGQGLEFLIYFQGNSAPDKSGLPSDRFSAERTGGSVSTLTIQRTQQEDSAVYLCASSLVRGKPYEQYFGPGTRLTVT.

The chain has TRBV11-2 and TRBJ2-3, with D maybe TRBD2 (5 bases). The V gene's germline CDR1 is SGHAT and CDR2 FQNNGV. This CDR3 has 18 amino acids. Trimming left V 0 bases short and J 0 bases short, with 16 bases between. This chain's CDR3 is CASSLDPRTFTSTDTQYF. In DNA, the CDR3 is TGTGCCAGCAGCTTAGACCCCCGGACTTTCACTAGCACAGATACGCAGTATTTT.

The chain uses TRBV10-3 and TRBJ1-2, with 11 bases matching TRBD1. The trim removed 4 bases at V and 6 bases at J, leaving 4 bases unmatched. The CDR3 is 14 amino acids. Germline-derived CDR1 and CDR2 are ENHRY and SYGVKD. DNA of the CDR3: TGTGCCATCAGTGTGGACAGGGGGCGCGATGGCTACACCTTC. The encoded protein is CAISVDRGRDGYTF.

This clone was detected only once. This rearrangement joins TRBV27 to TRBJ2-5; TRBD1 aligns across 9 bases. Per the germline V gene, CDR1 is MNHEY and CDR2 is SMNVEV (reference sequence). The CDR3 covers 18 residues. Trimming removed 6 bases from V and 5 bases from J; junction bases left unmatched: 19. The CDR3 DNA sequence: TGTGCCAGCAGCGACACGAAGCCGGGACAGGGTTGGTGGGAGACCCAGTACTTC. Encoded protein: CASSDTKPGQGWWETQYF.

The CDR3 here is CASPKGLAGEVEQYF. CDR3 nucleotides: TGTGCCAGCCCAAAAGGGCTAGCGGGAGAGGTCGAGCAGTACTTC. The chain carries TRBV2 and TRBJ2-7, with 10 bases lining up with TRBD2. Trimming took 8 bases from V and 6 from J; bases not matched to a gene: 13. The CDR3 is made up of 15 amino acids. CDR1 and CDR2 from the germline V gene are SNHLY and FYNNEI. The full variable domain, its missing parts supplied by reference TRBV2 and TRBJ2-7, is EPEVTQTPSHQVTQMGQEVILRCVPISNHLYFYWYRQILGQKVEFLVSFYNNEISEKSEIFDDQFSVERPDGSNFTLKIRSTKLEDSAMYFCASPKGLAGEVEQYFGPGTRLTVT.

The gene calls are TRBV28 and TRBJ1-3; weak D call: TRBD1 (5 bases). The CDR3 is made up of 15 amino acids. Germline loops: CDR1 MDHEN, CDR2 SYDVKM. With 7 bases removed from V and 3 bases from J, the gap between germline ends came to 16 bases. Here the CDR3 reads CASTSAGTGGNTIYF. In DNA form, the CDR3 reads TGTGCCAGCACCTCCGCGGGAACAGGTGGAAACACCATATATTTT.

The V and J genes are TRBV15 and TRBJ2-3; perhaps TRBD2 as D (6 bases). Trimming shortened V by 0 bases and J by 1 base, and 11 bases separated the two germline ends. CDR1 is LNHNV, CDR2 YYDKDF, per germline (reference sequence). The CDR3 contains 16 residues. The CDR3, as DNA: TGTGCCACCAGCAGAGAGGCGGGAAGGGGCACAGATACGCAGTATTTT. Protein: CATSREAGRGTDTQYF.

This clone was recorded only once. This chain uses TRBV25-1 with TRBJ1-5; 11 bases map to TRBD1. After removal of 8 bases from V and 3 bases from J, the junction contained 3 bases not matched to a gene. The CDR3 loop spans 14 amino acids. In germline, CDR1 is MGHDK, CDR2 SYGVNS. The DNA for the CDR3 is TGTGCCAGCGCGGGACAGGGGGTCAATCAGCCCCAGCATTTT. Its protein product is CASAGQGVNQPQHF.

The chain carries TRBV5-1 and TRBJ1-3, with 9 bases that match TRBD1. Per the germline V gene, CDR1 is SGHRS and CDR2 is YFSETQ. J was trimmed by 3 bases and V by 4 bases; bases with no gene match: 5. The CDR3 is made up of 15 amino acids. CDR3 coding DNA: TGCGCCAGCAGCCGGACAGGGGCTGATGGAAACACCATATATTTT. Its translation: CASSRTGADGNTIYF. Full variable domain (rest looked up from reference TRBV5-1 and TRBJ1-3): KAGVTQTPRYLIKTRGQQVTLSCSPISGHRSVSWYQQTPGQGLQFLFEYFSETQRNKGNFPGRFSGRQFSNSRSEMNVSTLELGDSALYLCASSRTGADGNTIYFGEGSWLTVV.

The V and J genes are TRBV14 and TRBJ2-7; 7 bases match TRBD2. CDR1 is SGHDN, CDR2 FVKESK, per germline. There are 13 residues in the CDR3. Trimming took 6 bases from V and 0 from J; bases not matched to a gene: 2. This CDR3 reads CASRGEGSYEQYF. The CDR3 DNA follows: TGTGCCAGCAGAGGGGAGGGCTCCTACGAGCAGTACTTC. The full variable domain, its missing parts supplied by reference TRBV14 and TRBJ2-7, is EAGVTQFPSHSVIEKGQTVTLRCDPISGHDNLYWYRRVMGKEIKFLLHFVKESKQDESGMPNNRFLAERTGGTYSTLKVQPAELEDSGVYFCASRGEGSYEQYFGPGTRLTVT.

The V call is TRBV9, the J call TRBJ1-3, with 11 bases that match TRBD1. CDR1 SGDLS and CDR2 YYNGEE come from the germline V gene. The V segment lost 6 bases and the J segment 4 bases; nucleotides outside the gene matches: 6. CDR3 length: 15 amino acids. Here the CDR3 reads CASNGQGASGNTIYF. CDR3 bases: TGTGCCAGCAACGGACAGGGGGCATCCGGAAACACCATATATTTT.

This sequence joins TRBV7-9 and TRBJ1-2, with D possibly being TRBD1 (5 bases). This CDR3 has 13 residues. The germline V and J ends were trimmed by 5 bases and 2 bases, with 9 bases remaining between them. Germline assignment: CDR1 SEHNR and CDR2 FQNEAQ (reference sequence). CDR3 DNA sequence: TGTGCCAGCAGCACAGGAGGGAACTATGGCTACACCTTC. Its protein product is CASSTGGNYGYTF.

The chain carries TRBV15 and TRBJ1-4; TRBD1 matches 7 bases. The J segment lost 8 bases and the V segment lost 1 base, leaving 13 bases of the junction unmatched. CDR3 length equals 17 residues. Germline V gene lookup returns CDR1 LNHNV and CDR2 YYDKDF (reference sequence). The CDR3: CATSRGTGGSNREKLFF. The DNA for the CDR3 is TGTGCCACCAGCAGAGGGACAGGAGGTAGCAATAGAGAAAAACTGTTTTTT.

The chain carries TRBV7-8 and TRBJ2-1; 13 nucleotides align to TRBD2. Germline CDR1 SGHVS, CDR2 FQNEAQ. With 3 bases clipped from V and 3 bases from J, the junction kept 8 bases outside the gene matches. The CDR3 has 18 amino acids. CDR3 bases: TGTGCCAGCAGCTTTTTAATCCGGACTAGCGGGAGCTACAATGAGCAGTTCTTC. This translates into CASSFLIRTSGSYNEQFF. Using reference TRBV7-8 and TRBJ2-1 for the parts outside the CDR3, the full variable domain is GAGVSQSPRYKVAKRGQDVALRCDPISGHVSLFWYQQALGQGPEFLTYFQNEAQLDKSGLPSDRFFAERPEGSVSTLKIQRTQQEDSAVYLCASSFLIRTSGSYNEQFFGPGTRLTVL.